This TCR beta chain derives from a study of blood T cells in healthy people across ages. Study results and limitations: Relative to aged donors, long-lived donors carried more naive CD4+ cells and displayed higher diversity.

The use of a sample-barcoded 5' primer and a J-beta primer mix characterized a second PCR of roughly 6 to 11 cycles. Template switching added a 12-random-nucleotide identifier to every cDNA molecule. TCRdb re-called the 5' RACE reads through MiXCR, storing one row per CDR3 protein. This sample has 800,000 to 1,000,000 distinct CDR3 sequences; about 44% occur once, and the top ten carry roughly 13%. CDR1 and CDR2 (germline): SGHAT, FQNNGV. Trimming took 2 bases from V and 6 from J, leaving 11 bases between them. The CDR3 totals 13 residues. Only a few counts were recorded for this clonotype. Its matching antigen is unknown.

This receptor was obtained from a man aged 30 to 45 in good health. The chain employs TRBV11-2 and TRBJ2-7; D gene uncertain. Sequencing input: blood. The CDR3 loop reads CASSLKGSGEQYF. The DNA for the CDR3 is TGTGCCAGCAGCTTAAAGGGCTCCGGCGAGCAGTACTTC.